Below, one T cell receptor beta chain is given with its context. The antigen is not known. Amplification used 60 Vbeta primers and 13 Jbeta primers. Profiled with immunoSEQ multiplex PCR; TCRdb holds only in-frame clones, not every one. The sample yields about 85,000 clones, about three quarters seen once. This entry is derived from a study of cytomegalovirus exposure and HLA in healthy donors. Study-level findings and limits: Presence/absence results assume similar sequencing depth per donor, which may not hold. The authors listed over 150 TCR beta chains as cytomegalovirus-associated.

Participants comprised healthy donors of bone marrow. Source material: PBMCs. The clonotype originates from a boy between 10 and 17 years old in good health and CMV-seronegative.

CDR3 sequence: CASSQDPGGFEKLFF. CDR3 nucleotide sequence: TGCGCCAGCAGCCAAGATCCGGGAGGGTTCGAAAAACTGTTTTTT. The chain recombines TRBV4-3 with TRBJ1-4; no clear D gene. CDR1 and CDR2 from the germline V gene are LGHNA and YSLEER. The length of the CDR3 is 15 residues. Trimming cost V 0 bases and J 8 bases, with 13 bases left between them.